This is a list of T cell receptor beta chains from one sample in a study of PD-1 blockade in mismatch repair-deficient tumors. The protocol was immunoSEQ multiplex PCR, while the TCRdb copy is restricted to in-frame clones and leaves out a portion. This sample has tens of thousands of clones; roughly four fifths occur once, and the top ten carry under 20%. The sample here was peripheral blood, taken 2 weeks after starting pembrolizumab. These receptors originate from an adult with mismatch repair-deficient cancer. CDR3s include the opening cysteine and the closing phenylalanine or tryptophan. A D gene is named only where the DNA matches it firmly. Clone size, where shown, is once, few, many, or a class for clones that have expanded.

size,J,V,D,CDR3,DNA
few,TRBJ2-2,TRBV5-1,TRBD1,CASSRTGSNTGELFF,TGCGCCAGCAGCCGGACAGGGTCGAACACCGGGGAGCTGTTTTTT
NA,TRBJ1-2,TRBV7-2,NA,CASSLAGRRGGYTF,TGTGCCAGCAGCCTCGCGGGCAGGAGGGGGGGCTACACCTTC
NA,TRBJ2-7,TRBV6-1,NA,CANGRGETYEQYF,TGTGCCAACGGCCGGGGTGAGACCTACGAGCAGTACTTC
few,TRBJ2-7,TRBV5-6,NA,CASSWGSMAHEQYF,TGTGCCAGCAGCTGGGGGAGTATGGCCCACGAGCAGTACTTC
NA,TRBJ2-2,TRBV15,TRBD1,CATSRGQGARGELFF,TGTGCCACCAGCAGGGGACAGGGGGCCCGCGGGGAGCTGTTTTTT
NA,TRBJ2-6,TRBV6-4,NA,CASSDRGSGANVLTF,TGTGCCAGCAGTGACCGGGGGTCTGGGGCCAACGTCCTGACTTTC
NA,TRBJ2-1,TRBV4-1,TRBD2,CASSRHASGSYNEQFF,TGCGCCAGCAGTCGACACGCTAGCGGGAGCTACAATGAGCAGTTCTTC
NA,TRBJ1-5,TRBV10-3,NA,CAISESRDQPQHF,TGTGCCATCAGTGAGTCGAGGGATCAGCCCCAGCATTTT
NA,TRBJ2-3,TRBV19,TRBD2,CASSIESTSGRFLTQYF,TGTGCCAGTAGTATAGAGTCGACTAGCGGGAGATTCTTAACGCAGTATTTT
few,TRBJ2-3,TRBV28,TRBD2,CASSQRTSGRVDTQYF,TGTGCCAGCAGCCAACGGACTAGCGGGAGAGTAGATACGCAGTATTTT
NA,TRBJ2-5,TRBV7-2,NA,CASSPREGPQETQYF,TGTGCCAGCAGCCCTAGAGAGGGCCCCCAAGAGACCCAGTACTTC
NA,TRBJ2-3,TRBV6-4,TRBD2,CASSAGSGSTDTQYF,TGTGCCAGCAGTGCGGGTAGCGGGAGCACAGATACGCAGTATTTT
few,TRBJ1-4,TRBV5-1,NA,CASSLSNGDEKLFF,TGCGCCAGCAGCTTGTCCAACGGCGATGAAAAACTGTTTTTT
NA,TRBJ1-1,TRBV4-1,NA,CASRGSLRNTEAFF,TGCGCCAGCAGGGGGTCCCTACGGAACACTGAAGCTTTCTTT
NA,TRBJ2-2,TRBV11-2,NA,CASSLLANTGELFF,TGTGCCAGCAGCCTACTAGCGAACACCGGGGAGCTGTTTTTT
NA,TRBJ2-1,TRBV14,NA,CASSRLGHSSYNEQFF,TGTGCCAGCAGCCGATTGGGGCATAGCTCCTACAATGAGCAGTTCTTC
NA,TRBJ2-1,TRBV7-9,TRBD2,CASSSPASSGSYNEQFF,TGTGCCAGCAGCTCGCCGGCCTCTAGCGGATCCTACAATGAGCAGTTCTTC
NA,TRBJ2-5,TRBV14,TRBD2,CASSHLSGRAEETQYF,TGTGCCAGCAGCCATCTATCGGGGAGGGCCGAAGAGACCCAGTACTTC
NA,TRBJ1-4,TRBV10-3,NA,CAISESLGEKLFF,TGTGCCATCAGTGAGTCGTTGGGGGAAAAACTGTTTTTT
NA,TRBJ1-5,TRBV7-2,NA,CASSLWGAFGQPQHF,TGTGCCAGCAGCTTATGGGGTGCTTTCGGGCAGCCCCAGCATTTT
NA,TRBJ2-5,TRBV12-1,NA,CASSILEGLAVIQETQYF,TGTGCCAGCAGCATCCTTGAGGGACTAGCTGTGATCCAAGAGACCCAGTACTTC
NA,TRBJ2-7,TRBV27,NA,CASSLGLYSYEQYF,TGTGCCAGCAGTTTGGGACTTTACTCCTACGAGCAGTACTTC
NA,TRBJ2-1,TRBV19,NA,CASSMSWSEQFF,TGTGCCAGTAGTATGAGTTGGAGTGAGCAGTTCTTC
NA,TRBJ2-5,TRBV15,NA,CATSPRTISPETQYF,TGTGCCACCAGCCCACGGACAATTAGCCCGGAGACCCAGTACTTC
NA,TRBJ2-3,TRBV7-2,NA,CASSYPTPGTDTQYF,TGTGCCAGCAGCTACCCTACACCAGGCACAGATACGCAGTATTTT
NA,TRBJ2-7,TRBV4-1,TRBD2,CASSPGLAIGYEQYF,TGCGCCAGCAGCCCGGGACTAGCGATAGGTTACGAGCAGTACTTC
once,TRBJ2-4,TRBV5-6,NA,CASSLGASRNIQYF,TGTGCCAGCAGCTTGGGTGCTAGTCGAAACATTCAGTACTTC
NA,TRBJ2-7,TRBV6-6,NA,CASSPFRDPTYEQYF,TGTGCCAGCAGTCCGTTCCGGGACCCAACCTACGAGCAGTACTTC
NA,TRBJ1-2,TRBV9,NA,CASSQNRGGYTF,TGTGCCAGCAGCCAAAATCGGGGTGGGTACACCTTC
once,TRBJ2-5,TRBV29-1,NA,CSVGTGLGQETQYF,TGCAGCGTTGGAACGGGATTAGGGCAAGAGACCCAGTACTTC
NA,TRBJ1-5,TRBV5-6,NA,CANSLAENQPQHF,TGTGCCAACAGCTTGGCGGAAAATCAGCCCCAGCATTTT
NA,TRBJ1-4,TRBV29-1,NA,CSVTESGANEKLFF,TGCAGCGTTACGGAGAGCGGGGCTAATGAAAAACTGTTTTTT
NA,TRBJ2-1,TRBV19,NA,CASSIAYGVGEQFF,TGTGCCAGTAGTATAGCGTACGGCGTTGGTGAGCAGTTCTTC
NA,TRBJ2-1,TRBV30,NA,CAWSVRPNNEQFF,TGTGCCTGGAGTGTACGGCCAAACAATGAGCAGTTCTTC
NA,TRBJ1-4,TRBV10-2,NA,CASSERWRNEKLFF,TGCGCCAGCAGTGAAAGGTGGAGAAATGAAAAACTGTTTTTT
medium-sized,TRBJ2-2,TRBV6-4,TRBD1,CASSSDRGTGELFF,TGTGCCAGCTCCTCAGACAGGGGCACCGGGGAGCTGTTTTTT
few,TRBJ1-1,TRBV7-2,NA,CASSFSANEAFF,TGTGCCAGCAGCTTTAGTGCGAATGAAGCTTTCTTT
NA,TRBJ2-5,TRBV19,NA,CASSIRAERETQYF,TGTGCCAGTAGTATTAGGGCAGAACGAGAGACCCAGTACTTC
NA,TRBJ1-2,TRBV11-2,NA,CASSLAGDYGYTF,TGTGCCAGCAGCTTAGCAGGAGACTATGGCTACACCTTC
NA,TRBJ1-5,TRBV6-6,NA,CASSYGQGSQPQHF,TGTGCCAGCAGTTACGGGCAGGGGAGTCAGCCCCAGCATTTT
NA,TRBJ2-7,TRBV29-1,TRBD1,CSVDQRTGGGGYEQYF,TGCAGCGTGGACCAAAGGACAGGGGGAGGAGGCTACGAGCAGTACTTC
NA,TRBJ2-7,TRBV15,NA,CATSRSTGLSYEQYF,TGTGCCACCAGCAGGAGTACAGGCCTCTCCTACGAGCAGTACTTC
NA,TRBJ1-1,TRBV6-6,NA,CASSYSRGAGYVQAFF,TGTGCCAGCAGTTACTCGCGGGGGGCGGGGTATGTTCAAGCTTTCTTT
NA,TRBJ1-4,TRBV6-1,NA,CASSTGSASEKLFF,TGTGCCAGCAGTACCGGGAGTGCTAGTGAAAAACTGTTTTTT
NA,TRBJ2-1,TRBV6-6,NA,CAISSSYNEQFF,TGTGCCATAAGTAGTTCCTACAATGAGCAGTTCTTC
once,TRBJ2-3,TRBV5-7,NA,CASSCVRGISTDTQYF,TGTGCCAGCAGCTGCGTGCGCGGGATTAGCACAGATACGCAGTATTTT
NA,TRBJ2-1,TRBV2,NA,CASRDTSYNEQFF,TGTGCCAGCAGGGACACCTCCTACAATGAGCAGTTCTTC
NA,TRBJ2-7,TRBV19,NA,CASSIWGNYEQYF,TGTGCCAGTAGTATTTGGGGTAACTACGAGCAGTACTTC
NA,TRBJ1-1,TRBV5-1,NA,CASRKNPSERGTEAFF,TGCGCCAGCAGGAAGAACCCCAGTGAACGAGGAACTGAAGCTTTCTTT
NA,TRBJ2-1,TRBV6-5,NA,CASSYSTVGVVNEQFF,TGTGCCAGCAGTTACTCGACAGTGGGAGTAGTCAATGAGCAGTTCTTC
NA,TRBJ1-4,TRBV18,NA,CASSPDSANEKLFF,TGTGCCAGCTCACCAGACAGTGCTAATGAAAAACTGTTTTTT
NA,TRBJ2-1,TRBV10-3,NA,CAISLTRGEQFF,TGTGCCATCAGTCTAACCAGGGGTGAGCAGTTCTTC
NA,TRBJ2-1,TRBV13,TRBD2,CASSSRLAGAIDNEQFF,TGTGCCAGCAGCTCGCGACTAGCGGGAGCGATAGACAATGAGCAGTTCTTC
NA,TRBJ2-1,TRBV5-5,NA,CASRLNLEQFF,TGTGCCAGCAGGCTGAATCTTGAGCAGTTCTTC
NA,TRBJ2-5,TRBV27,NA,CASSPNHQETQYF,TGTGCCAGCAGTCCTAACCACCAAGAGACCCAGTACTTC
NA,TRBJ2-1,TRBV7-9,TRBD1,CASSSPTSGQLINEQFF,TGTGCCAGCAGCTCACCCACCTCGGGACAGCTTATCAATGAGCAGTTCTTC
NA,TRBJ2-7,TRBV30,NA,CAWTRGWPRYEQYF,TGTGCCTGGACCCGGGGGTGGCCGCGCTACGAGCAGTACTTC
NA,TRBJ2-7,TRBV2,NA,CASSPVDSAVSDEQYF,TGTGCCAGCAGCCCCGTCGACTCGGCGGTTAGCGACGAGCAGTACTTC
NA,TRBJ1-4,TRBV27,NA,CASTLGGYEKLFF,TGTGCCAGCACCCTCGGAGGGTATGAAAAACTGTTTTTT
once,TRBJ2-5,TRBV19,NA,CASSLRAGETQYF,TGTGCCAGTAGCCTGAGGGCCGGGGAGACCCAGTACTTC